This TCR beta chain was observed in a study of blood T cells in healthy people across ages. Study as a whole: Per two T cells, template switching captured roughly one barcoded beta molecule.

Concerning this clonotype itself: The antigen is unknown.

Study-wide points: Diversity was higher, and naive CD4+ cells more numerous, in long-lived donors than in aged donors.

J gave up 1 base and V 6 bases, and 11 bases lay outside the gene matches. CDR3 length: 17 amino acids. The authors isolated at least 7 million PBMCs per sample. Primed by a sample-barcoded 5' primer and a J-beta primer mix, a second PCR proceeded for 7 to 11 cycles. A 12-random-nucleotide template-switch adaptor tagged each cDNA molecule. TCRdb used MiXCR to reprocess the 5' RACE reads, holding one entry per CDR3 protein. The sample yields over a million distinct CDR3 sequences, roughly 43% seen once. The clonotype was recovered from a young woman in good health. This chain joins TRBV12-3 or TRBV12-4 and TRBJ2-1; 8 positions match TRBD2. Sequencing input: blood. CDR3 region: CASRAGTRSGSYNEQFF. The CDR3 DNA sequence: TGTGCCAGCAGAGCCGGGACTAGGAGTGGGTCCTACAATGAGCAGTTCTTC.